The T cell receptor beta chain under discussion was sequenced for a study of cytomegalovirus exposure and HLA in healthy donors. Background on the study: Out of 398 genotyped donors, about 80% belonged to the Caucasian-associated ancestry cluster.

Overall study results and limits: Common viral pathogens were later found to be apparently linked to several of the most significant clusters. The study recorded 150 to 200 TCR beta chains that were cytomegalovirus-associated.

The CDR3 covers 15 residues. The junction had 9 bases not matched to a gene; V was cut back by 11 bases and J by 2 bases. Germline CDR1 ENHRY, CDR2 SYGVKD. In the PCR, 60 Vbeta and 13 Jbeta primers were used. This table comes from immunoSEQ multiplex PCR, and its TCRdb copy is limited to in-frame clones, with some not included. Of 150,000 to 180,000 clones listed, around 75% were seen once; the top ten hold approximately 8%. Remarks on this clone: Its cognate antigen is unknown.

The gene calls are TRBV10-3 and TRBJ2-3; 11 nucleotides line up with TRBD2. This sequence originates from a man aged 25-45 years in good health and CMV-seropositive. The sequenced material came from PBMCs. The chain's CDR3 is CAHRGTSGPTDTQYF. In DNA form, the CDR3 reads TGTGCCCACAGGGGGACTAGCGGTCCCACAGATACGCAGTATTTT.